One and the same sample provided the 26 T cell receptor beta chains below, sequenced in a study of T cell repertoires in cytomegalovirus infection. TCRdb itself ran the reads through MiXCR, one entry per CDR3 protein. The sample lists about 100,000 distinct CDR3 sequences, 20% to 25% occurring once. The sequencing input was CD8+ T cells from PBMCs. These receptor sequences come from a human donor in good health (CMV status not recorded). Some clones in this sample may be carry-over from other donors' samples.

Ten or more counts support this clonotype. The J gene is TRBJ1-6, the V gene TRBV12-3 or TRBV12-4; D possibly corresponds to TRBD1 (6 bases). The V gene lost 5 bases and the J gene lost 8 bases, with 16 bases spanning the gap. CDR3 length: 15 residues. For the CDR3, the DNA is TGTGCCAGCAGTCCGGGACACCTACGGGATTCACCCCTCCACTTT. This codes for CASSPGHLRDSPLHF.

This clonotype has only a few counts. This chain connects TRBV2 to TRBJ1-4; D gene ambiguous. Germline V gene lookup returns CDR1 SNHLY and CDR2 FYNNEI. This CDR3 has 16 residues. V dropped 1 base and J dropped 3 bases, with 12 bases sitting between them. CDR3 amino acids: CASSEDTAGANEKLFF. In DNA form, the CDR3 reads TGTGCCAGCAGTGAAGACACCGCCGGGGCTAATGAAAAACTGTTTTTT.

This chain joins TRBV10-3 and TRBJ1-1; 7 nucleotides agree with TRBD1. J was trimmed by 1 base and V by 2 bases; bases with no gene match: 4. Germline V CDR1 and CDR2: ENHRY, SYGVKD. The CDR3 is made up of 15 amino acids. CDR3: CAISESGTENTEAFF. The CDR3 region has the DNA TGTGCCATCAGTGAGAGCGGGACAGAGAACACTGAAGCTTTCTTT.

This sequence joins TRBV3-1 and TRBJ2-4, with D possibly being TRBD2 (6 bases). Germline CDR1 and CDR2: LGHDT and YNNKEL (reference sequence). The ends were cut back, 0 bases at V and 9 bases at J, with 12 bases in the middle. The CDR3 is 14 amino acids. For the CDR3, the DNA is TGTGCCAGCAGCCAAGAGGACGGGGGTACCATTCAGTACTTC. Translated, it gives CASSQEDGGTIQYF.

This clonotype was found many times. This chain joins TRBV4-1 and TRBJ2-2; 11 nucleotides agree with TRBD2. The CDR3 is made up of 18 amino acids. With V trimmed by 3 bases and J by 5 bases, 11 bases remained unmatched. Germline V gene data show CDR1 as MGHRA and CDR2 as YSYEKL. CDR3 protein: CASSQGPLAGADTGELFF. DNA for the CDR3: TGCGCCAGCAGCCAGGGCCCACTAGCGGGAGCGGATACCGGGGAGCTGTTTTTT.

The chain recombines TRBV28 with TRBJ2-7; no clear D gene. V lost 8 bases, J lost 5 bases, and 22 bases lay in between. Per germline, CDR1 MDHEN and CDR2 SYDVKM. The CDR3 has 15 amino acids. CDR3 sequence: CASASHTFGINEQYF. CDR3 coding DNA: TGTGCCAGCGCCTCTCACACGTTCGGCATTAACGAGCAGTACTTC.

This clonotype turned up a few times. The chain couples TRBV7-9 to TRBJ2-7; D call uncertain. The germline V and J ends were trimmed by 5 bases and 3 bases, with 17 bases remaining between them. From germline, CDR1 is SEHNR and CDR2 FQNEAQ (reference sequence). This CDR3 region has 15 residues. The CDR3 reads CASSVEPSRRYEQYF. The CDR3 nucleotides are TGTGCCAGCAGCGTAGAGCCCTCACGCCGCTACGAGCAGTACTTC.

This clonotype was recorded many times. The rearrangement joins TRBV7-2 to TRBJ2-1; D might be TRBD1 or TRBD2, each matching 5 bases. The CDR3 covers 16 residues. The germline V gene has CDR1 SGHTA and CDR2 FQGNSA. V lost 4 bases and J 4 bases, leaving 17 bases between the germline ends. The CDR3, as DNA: TGTGCCAGCAGCTCGACAGTCTCTAGAGGGTACAATGAGCAGTTCTTC. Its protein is CASSSTVSRGYNEQFF.

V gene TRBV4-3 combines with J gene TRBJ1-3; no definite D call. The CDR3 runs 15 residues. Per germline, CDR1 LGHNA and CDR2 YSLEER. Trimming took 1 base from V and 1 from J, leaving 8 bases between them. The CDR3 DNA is TGCGCCAGCAGCCAAGGACGGCGGTCTGGAAACACCATATATTTT. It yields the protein CASSQGRRSGNTIYF.

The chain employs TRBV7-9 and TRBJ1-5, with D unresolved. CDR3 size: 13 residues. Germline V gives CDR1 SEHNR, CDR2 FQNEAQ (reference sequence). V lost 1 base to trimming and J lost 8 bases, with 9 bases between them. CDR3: CASSLGGVEPQHF. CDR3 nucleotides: TGTGCCAGCAGCTTAGGCGGGGTCGAGCCCCAGCATTTT.

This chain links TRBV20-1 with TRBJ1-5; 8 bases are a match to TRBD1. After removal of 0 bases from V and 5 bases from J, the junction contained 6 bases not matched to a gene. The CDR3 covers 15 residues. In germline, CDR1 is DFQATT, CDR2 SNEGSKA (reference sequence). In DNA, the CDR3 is TGCAGTGCTAGAGAGACAGGGGTGGACGATCAGCCCCAGCATTTT. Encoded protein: CSARETGVDDQPQHF.

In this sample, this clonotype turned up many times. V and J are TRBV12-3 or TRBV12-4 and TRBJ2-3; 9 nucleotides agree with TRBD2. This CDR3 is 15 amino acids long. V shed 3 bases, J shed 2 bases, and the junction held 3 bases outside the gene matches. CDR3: CASSLAGGITDTQYF. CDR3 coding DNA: TGTGCCAGCAGTTTGGCGGGGGGGATCACAGATACGCAGTATTTT.

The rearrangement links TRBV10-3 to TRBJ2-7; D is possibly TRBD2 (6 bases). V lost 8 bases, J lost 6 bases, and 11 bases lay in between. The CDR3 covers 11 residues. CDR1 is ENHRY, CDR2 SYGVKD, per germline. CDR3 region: CAIRVGGEQYF. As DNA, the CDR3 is TGTGCCATCCGTGTGGGGGGCGAGCAGTACTTC.

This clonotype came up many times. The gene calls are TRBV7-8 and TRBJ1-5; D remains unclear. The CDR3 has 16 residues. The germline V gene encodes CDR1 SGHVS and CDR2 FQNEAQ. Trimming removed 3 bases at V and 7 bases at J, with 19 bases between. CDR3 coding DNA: TGTGCCAGCAGCTTGGGTCTGGCAGGTCTTCAACAGCCCCAGCATTTT. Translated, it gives CASSLGLAGLQQPQHF.

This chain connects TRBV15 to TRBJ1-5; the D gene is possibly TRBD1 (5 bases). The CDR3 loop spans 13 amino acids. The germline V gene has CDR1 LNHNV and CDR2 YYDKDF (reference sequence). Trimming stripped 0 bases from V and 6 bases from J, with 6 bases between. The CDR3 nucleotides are TGTGCCACCAGCAGAGAAGGGGTTCAGCCCCAGCATTTT. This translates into CATSREGVQPQHF.

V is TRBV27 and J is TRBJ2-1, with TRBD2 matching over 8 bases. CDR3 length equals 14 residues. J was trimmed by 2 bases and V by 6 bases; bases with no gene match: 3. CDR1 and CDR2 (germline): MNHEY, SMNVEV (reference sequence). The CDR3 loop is CASRAGGAYNEQFF. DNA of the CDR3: TGTGCCAGCAGGGCGGGAGGAGCCTACAATGAGCAGTTCTTC.

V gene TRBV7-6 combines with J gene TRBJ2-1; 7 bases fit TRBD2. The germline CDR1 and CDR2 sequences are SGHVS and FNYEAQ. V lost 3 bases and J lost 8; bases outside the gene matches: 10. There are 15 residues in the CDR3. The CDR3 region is CASSLEWRESDEQFF. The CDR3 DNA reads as TGTGCCAGCAGCTTGGAGTGGCGGGAGAGCGATGAGCAGTTCTTC.

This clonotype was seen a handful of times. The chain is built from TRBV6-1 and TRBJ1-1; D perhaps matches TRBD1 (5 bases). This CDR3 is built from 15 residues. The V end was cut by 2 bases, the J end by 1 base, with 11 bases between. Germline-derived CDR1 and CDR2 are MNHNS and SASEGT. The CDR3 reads CASSEPGTGNTEAFF. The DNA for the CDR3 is TGTGCCAGCAGTGAACCGGGGACGGGGAACACTGAAGCTTTCTTT.

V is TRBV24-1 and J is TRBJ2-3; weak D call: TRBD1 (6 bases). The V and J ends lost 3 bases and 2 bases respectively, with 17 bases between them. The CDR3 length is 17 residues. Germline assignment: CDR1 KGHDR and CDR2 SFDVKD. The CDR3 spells CATSDSRGNRDTDTQYF. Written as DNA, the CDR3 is TGTGCCACCAGTGATAGTAGGGGGAATAGGGACACAGATACGCAGTATTTT.

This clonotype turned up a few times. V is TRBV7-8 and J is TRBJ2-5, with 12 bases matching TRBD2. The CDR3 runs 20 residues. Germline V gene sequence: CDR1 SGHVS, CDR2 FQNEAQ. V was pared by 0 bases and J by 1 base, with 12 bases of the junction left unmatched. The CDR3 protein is CASSLALINPSGGVQETQYF. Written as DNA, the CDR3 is TGTGCCAGCAGCTTAGCGTTAATTAATCCTAGCGGGGGGGTCCAAGAGACCCAGTACTTC.

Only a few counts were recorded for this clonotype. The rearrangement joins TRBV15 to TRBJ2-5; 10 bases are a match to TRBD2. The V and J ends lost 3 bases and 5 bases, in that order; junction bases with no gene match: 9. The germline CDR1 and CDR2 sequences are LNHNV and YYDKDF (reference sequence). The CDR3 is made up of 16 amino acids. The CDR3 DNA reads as TGTGCCACCAGCAGGACCCTAGCGGGAGCCGGGGAGACCCAGTACTTC. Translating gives CATSRTLAGAGETQYF. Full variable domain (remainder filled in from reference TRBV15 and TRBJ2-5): DAMVIQNPRYQVTQFGKPVTLSCSQTLNHNVMYWYQQKSSQAPKLLFHYYDKDFNNEADTPDNFQSRRPNTSFCFLDIRSPGLGDTAMYLCATSRTLAGAGETQYFGPGTRLLVL.

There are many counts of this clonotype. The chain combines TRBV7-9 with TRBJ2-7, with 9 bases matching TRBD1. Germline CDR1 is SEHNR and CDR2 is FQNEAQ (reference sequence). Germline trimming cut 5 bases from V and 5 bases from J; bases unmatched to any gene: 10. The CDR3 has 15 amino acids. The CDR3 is CASSQSVRTGDEQYF. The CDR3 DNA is TGTGCCAGCAGCCAATCGGTCCGGACAGGGGACGAGCAGTACTTC.

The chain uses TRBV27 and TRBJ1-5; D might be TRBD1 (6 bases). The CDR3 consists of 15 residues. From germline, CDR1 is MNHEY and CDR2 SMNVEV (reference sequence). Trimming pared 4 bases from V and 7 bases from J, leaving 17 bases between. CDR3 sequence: CASSSLQGSEQPQHF. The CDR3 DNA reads TGTGCCAGCAGTTCCCTACAGGGAAGTGAACAGCCCCAGCATTTT.

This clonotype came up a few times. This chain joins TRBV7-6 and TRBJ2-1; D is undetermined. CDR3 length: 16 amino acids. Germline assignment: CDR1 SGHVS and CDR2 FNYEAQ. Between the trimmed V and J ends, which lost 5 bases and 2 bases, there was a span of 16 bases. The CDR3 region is CASSEVVQSTYNEQFF. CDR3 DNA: TGTGCCAGCAGCGAAGTGGTACAATCAACCTACAATGAGCAGTTCTTC.

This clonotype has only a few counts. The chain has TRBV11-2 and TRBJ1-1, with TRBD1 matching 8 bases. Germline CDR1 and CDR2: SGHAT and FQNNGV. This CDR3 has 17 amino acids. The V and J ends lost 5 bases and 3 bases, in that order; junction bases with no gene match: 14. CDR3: CASSVQGQGRADTEAFF. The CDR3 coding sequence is TGTGCCAGCAGCGTCCAAGGACAGGGTCGTGCGGACACTGAAGCTTTCTTT.

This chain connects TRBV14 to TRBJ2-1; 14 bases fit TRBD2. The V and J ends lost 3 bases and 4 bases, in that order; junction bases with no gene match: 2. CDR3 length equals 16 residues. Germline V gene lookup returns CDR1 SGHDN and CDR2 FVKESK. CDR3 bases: TGTGCCAGCAGCCACCGACTAGCGGGAGGGTACAATGAGCAGTTCTTC. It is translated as CASSHRLAGGYNEQFF.